This record covers a single T cell receptor (beta chain). As yet, its antigen is unknown. Sequencing used immunoSEQ multiplex PCR; TCRdb keeps in-frame clones, though not all of them. Of 190,000 or so clones in the sample, approximately 80% were seen once. Germline assignment: CDR1 LGHNA and CDR2 YNFKEQ. CDR3 length: 15 amino acids. V lost 0 bases to trimming and J lost 10 bases, with 15 bases between them. The sample belongs to a study of cytomegalovirus exposure and HLA in healthy donors. The overall study: The use of the same platform for the 95 to 150 validation repertoires and the roughly 670 first-cohort repertoires was reported by a later analysis. Study-wide results and caveats: Within the 90 to 150 validation repertoires, first-cohort TCR clusters tended to co-occur, according to a later analysis. CMV antigen specificity was confirmed in vitro for a few CMV-associated chains. The study recorded 150 to 200 TCR beta chains that were cytomegalovirus-associated.

The sequenced sample consisted of PBMCs. This chain connects TRBV4-2 to TRBJ2-2, with TRBD1 as a possible D gene (6 bases). The sequence was obtained from a woman aged 25 to 39 in good health and CMV-seropositive. The CDR3 nucleotides read TGTGCCAGCAGCCAAGATTTAGGACAGCTGCAGGAGCTGTTTTTT. Its protein product is CASSQDLGQLQELFF.